This T cell receptor (beta chain) originates from a study of PD-1 blockade in mismatch repair-deficient tumors. Study at large: All were previously treated, progressing patients with 12 mismatch repair-deficient cancer types.

Points from the study as a whole: Tumor-resident clones, often undetectable pretreatment in blood, expanded then contracted after pembrolizumab.

The TCR-sequenced patients were a few responders to pembrolizumab. Regarding this clone: What it recognizes is unknown.

Clones were sequenced by immunoSEQ multiplex PCR, and TCRdb holds only the in-frame ones, with some missing. The table lists about 84,000 clones, approximately 84% of them singletons. V shed 6 bases and J 5 bases; nucleotides not matched to a gene: 10. The germline V gene has CDR1 SGHRS and CDR2 YFSETQ. This CDR3 contains 15 residues. The sequenced sample was peripheral blood, obtained 12 weeks after starting pembrolizumab. The sequence was collected from an adult with mismatch repair-deficient cancer. This chain joins TRBV5-1 and TRBJ2-1, with 8 bases fitting TRBD2. The CDR3 DNA sequence: TGCGCCAGCACCCCCGGGAGGGGAGCTAACAATGAGCAGTTCTTC. It specifies CASTPGRGANNEQFF.